Listed below are T cell receptor beta chains from one sample, sequenced in a study of CD8+CD57+ T cells in acquired aplastic anemia. In TCRdb, the reads were re-called with MiXCR into one record per CDR3 protein. The data show some 130,000 distinct CDR3 sequences, approximately 41% seen once. Source material: sorted CD4+, CD8+, or CD8+CD57+ T cells (not recorded which) from PBMCs. Receptor source: a human donor in good health, serving as a control. Both conserved end residues are part of each CDR3. D genes are given only for firm matches. For some rows the clone size is stated as once, few or many, or as a class when expanded; others skip it.

cdr3_length: 16
clone_size: many
v_call: TRBV20-1
j_call: TRBJ1-4
d_call: NA
cdr3_nt: TGCAGTGCCCGGAAACCGACGGGGGAGGGTGGTGAAAAACTGTTTTTT
cdr3_aa: CSARKPTGEGGEKLFF

cdr3_length: 13
clone_size: many
v_call: TRBV18
j_call: TRBJ1-5
d_call: NA
cdr3_nt: TGTGCCAGCTCACCACATCGAGATCAGCCCCAGCATTTT
cdr3_aa: CASSPHRDQPQHF

cdr3_length: 17
clone_size: NA
v_call: TRBV10-2
j_call: TRBJ2-7
d_call: TRBD2
cdr3_nt: TGCGCCAGCAGTGCCTGGACTAGCGGAATGGTATCCTACGAGCAGTACTTC
cdr3_aa: CASSAWTSGMVSYEQYF

cdr3_length: 14
clone_size: NA
v_call: TRBV20-1
j_call: TRBJ1-2
d_call: NA
cdr3_nt: TGCAGTGCTAGGACAGCCAGGCCAAGCTATGGCTACACCTTC
cdr3_aa: CSARTARPSYGYTF

cdr3_length: 14
clone_size: NA
v_call: TRBV10-3
j_call: TRBJ1-2
d_call: NA
cdr3_nt: TGTGCCATCAGTGAGTCGGGAGGGGTCTATGGCTACACCTTC
cdr3_aa: CAISESGGVYGYTF

cdr3_length: 13
clone_size: NA
v_call: TRBV15
j_call: TRBJ2-7
d_call: TRBD1
cdr3_nt: TGTGCCACCAGCAGCAGGGGGCTCTACGAGCAGTACTTC
cdr3_aa: CATSSRGLYEQYF

cdr3_length: 13
clone_size: NA
v_call: TRBV29-1
j_call: TRBJ1-3
d_call: NA
cdr3_nt: TGCAGCGTGGCGACCCTCTCTGGAAACGCCATATATTTT
cdr3_aa: CSVATLSGNAIYF

cdr3_length: 15
clone_size: NA
v_call: TRBV19
j_call: TRBJ2-2
d_call: TRBD1
cdr3_nt: TGTGCCAGTAGCCTGGACAGGGGAGGCACCGGGGAGCTGTTTTTT
cdr3_aa: CASSLDRGGTGELFF

cdr3_length: 14
clone_size: NA
v_call: TRBV12-3/TRBV12-4
j_call: TRBJ2-1
d_call: NA
cdr3_nt: TGTGCCACCAGTTTGAACAGATTCTACAATGAGCAGTTCTTC
cdr3_aa: CATSLNRFYNEQFF

cdr3_length: 13
clone_size: NA
v_call: TRBV18
j_call: TRBJ1-2
d_call: TRBD1
cdr3_nt: TGTGCCAGCTCGGACAGGGGGCTTAGTGGCTACACCTTC
cdr3_aa: CASSDRGLSGYTF

cdr3_length: 13
clone_size: NA
v_call: TRBV2
j_call: TRBJ1-2
d_call: TRBD1
cdr3_nt: TGTGCCAGCAGTCAAGACAGGGTCAGAGGCTACACCTTC
cdr3_aa: CASSQDRVRGYTF

cdr3_length: 11
clone_size: many
v_call: TRBV30
j_call: TRBJ1-1
d_call: NA
cdr3_nt: TGTGCCTGGAGTGTACAGGATGAAGCTTTCTTT
cdr3_aa: CAWSVQDEAFF

cdr3_length: 13
clone_size: NA
v_call: TRBV6-1
j_call: TRBJ1-2
d_call: NA
cdr3_nt: TGTGCCAGCAGCATGGGGACTAACTATGGCTACACCTTC
cdr3_aa: CASSMGTNYGYTF

cdr3_length: 15
clone_size: NA
v_call: TRBV10-3
j_call: TRBJ2-3
d_call: TRBD2
cdr3_nt: TGTGCCATCAGTGTTGCTAGCGGGGCGGCAGATACGCAGTATTTT
cdr3_aa: CAISVASGAADTQYF

cdr3_length: 14
clone_size: NA
v_call: TRBV20-1
j_call: TRBJ2-3
d_call: NA
cdr3_nt: TGCAGTGCTAGGGCCCCGGACAGCACAGATACGCAGTATTTT
cdr3_aa: CSARAPDSTDTQYF

cdr3_length: 16
clone_size: NA
v_call: TRBV29-1
j_call: TRBJ2-3
d_call: TRBD2
cdr3_nt: TGCAGCGTCGCCCCTGGGCTAGCGGGGAGCACAGATACGCAGTATTTT
cdr3_aa: CSVAPGLAGSTDTQYF

cdr3_length: 12
clone_size: many
v_call: TRBV12-3/TRBV12-4
j_call: TRBJ1-2
d_call: NA
cdr3_nt: TGTGCCAGCAGTTCCTACAACTATGGCTACACCTTC
cdr3_aa: CASSSYNYGYTF

cdr3_length: 14
clone_size: many
v_call: TRBV6-1
j_call: TRBJ1-2
d_call: NA
cdr3_nt: TGTGCCAGCCGGCCGTCTGCAGGGAACTATGGCTACACCTTC
cdr3_aa: CASRPSAGNYGYTF

cdr3_length: 14
clone_size: NA
v_call: TRBV2
j_call: TRBJ1-1
d_call: NA
cdr3_nt: TGTGCCAGCAGGACACACAGGGAGCGCACTGAAGCTTTCTTT
cdr3_aa: CASRTHRERTEAFF

cdr3_length: 18
clone_size: NA
v_call: TRBV6-2/TRBV6-3
j_call: TRBJ1-2
d_call: NA
cdr3_nt: TGTGCCAGCAGTTACGGGATAACTGGTCCTACCAGATACTATGGCTACACCTTC
cdr3_aa: CASSYGITGPTRYYGYTF

cdr3_length: 11
clone_size: few
v_call: TRBV6-1
j_call: TRBJ2-4
d_call: NA
cdr3_nt: TGTGCCAGCAGTGAGAACACATTTCAGTACTTC
cdr3_aa: CASSENTFQYF

cdr3_length: 13
clone_size: NA
v_call: TRBV2
j_call: TRBJ2-5
d_call: NA
cdr3_nt: TGTGCCAGTTATAACCCGCCCCAAGAGACCCAGTACTTC
cdr3_aa: CASYNPPQETQYF